These 5 T cell receptor beta chains were all obtained from the same sample, sequenced in a study of T cells in tuberculosis. After thawing and overnight rest, PBMC were stained with GMM-loaded CD1B tetramer, viability dye and anti-CD3 for sorting. The lipid loaded on the CD1B tetramers was C32 glucose monomycolate from Rhodococcus equi. Here immunoSEQ multiplex PCR was the method, and the copy in TCRdb shows in-frame clones only, minus some. In the table there are approximately 100,000 clones, approximately 91% of which are singletons. Sequenced sample: CD1b-GMM tetramer-negative cells sorted from PBMCs. Receptors were obtained from an adult woman with latent tuberculosis.

The rearrangement uses TRBV7-9 and TRBJ2-3; TRBD2 aligns across 9 bases. V trimming: 0 bases; J trimming: 4 bases; junction bases outside the gene matches: 5. This CDR3 has 16 amino acids. CDR1 is SEHNR, CDR2 FQNEAQ, per germline (reference sequence). This CDR3 is CASSLAQRGEADTQYF. In nucleotides, the CDR3 is TGTGCCAGCAGCTTAGCCCAGCGGGGGGAGGCAGATACGCAGTATTTT. Full variable domain (missing parts from reference TRBV7-9 and TRBJ2-3): DTGVSQNPRHKITKRGQNVTFRCDPISEHNRLYWYRQTLGQGPEFLTYFQNEAQLEKSRLLSDRFSAERPKGSFSTLEIQRTEQGDSAMYLCASSLAQRGEADTQYFGPGTRLTVL.

The rearrangement joins TRBV20-1 to TRBJ1-3; D not certain. The CDR3 sequence is 11 residues long. CDR1 is DFQATT, CDR2 SNEGSKA, per germline (reference sequence). V was pared by 5 bases and J by 4 bases, with 6 bases between. DNA for the CDR3: TGCAGTGCTCAACAGGGAAACACCATATATTTT. Translated: CSAQQGNTIYF.

This clone was detected only once. This sequence joins TRBV30 and TRBJ1-1, with D possibly being TRBD1 (5 bases). Trimming stripped 0 bases from V and 5 bases from J, with 13 bases between. Germline V gene sequence: CDR1 GTSNPN, CDR2 SVGIG (reference sequence). The CDR3 is 14 residues long. The CDR3 nucleotides read TGTGCCTGGAGTGTTACAGACAGTGTAACTGAAGCTTTCTTT. Residues: CAWSVTDSVTEAFF.

This chain uses TRBV18 with TRBJ1-3, with D possibly being TRBD1 (5 bases). V was trimmed by 3 bases and J by 0 bases, leaving 15 bases between them. CDR3 length: 17 amino acids. Germline V CDR1 and CDR2: KGHSH, LQKENI. The CDR3 nucleotides are TGTGCCAGCTCACCTACCCTGACAGTCAACTCTGGAAACACCATATATTTT. Translation: CASSPTLTVNSGNTIYF.

This clone was detected only once. This rearrangement joins TRBV27 to TRBJ2-1; unclear D gene. The ends were cut back, 4 bases at V and 2 bases at J, with 6 bases in the middle. Per germline, CDR1 MNHEY and CDR2 SMNVEV (reference sequence). This CDR3 comprises 13 residues. As DNA, the CDR3 is TGTGCCAGCAGTTACCGAGCCTACAATGAGCAGTTCTTC. Its translation is CASSYRAYNEQFF.